The 3 T cell receptor beta chains given below trace back to one sample, sequenced in a study of Ad26.COV2.S vaccination and SARS-CoV-2 variants. Sequencing was performed with immunoSEQ multiplex PCR; in TCRdb, only in-frame clones are kept and a portion is missing. The sample has about 420,000 clones; approximately 88% are singletons. Sample treatment: roughly 20 received Ad26.COV2.S at low or high dose, single or two shots; 5 received placebo; per-sample allocation not given. Each sample was drawn 63 days after the first injection (of vaccine or placebo). Sample: peripheral blood, taken in a trial of Ad26.COV2.S vaccine versus placebo. These receptors were obtained from a person between 18 and 59 years old who received the Ad26.COV2.S COVID-19 vaccine or a placebo.

J is TRBJ1-1 and V is TRBV15, with a weak D call TRBD1 (5 bases). The CDR3 runs to 13 residues. CDR1 LNHNV and CDR2 YYDKDF come from the germline V gene (reference sequence). V was clipped by 0 bases and J by 10 bases, with 12 bases between them. CDR3 sequence: CATSRDRGFGAFF. DNA for the CDR3: TGTGCCACCAGCAGAGATAGGGGTTTTGGAGCTTTCTTT.

The chain couples TRBV2 to TRBJ2-3; 10 bases are a match to TRBD2. The CDR3 is made up of 16 amino acids. Looked up from germline, CDR1 is SNHLY and CDR2 is FYNNEI. The V segment lost 2 bases and the J segment 1 base; nucleotides outside the gene matches: 3. The CDR3 sequence is CASSERLAGGTDTQYF. The CDR3 nucleotides are TGTGCCAGCAGTGAAAGGCTAGCGGGGGGCACAGATACGCAGTATTTT.

This clone has just a few counts. The gene calls are TRBV3-1 (or the pseudogene TRBV3-2) and TRBJ2-3; D gene ambiguous. CDR3 size: 15 residues. V lost 4 bases, J lost 1 base, and 12 bases lay in between. The germline CDR1 and CDR2 sequences are LGHDT and YNNKEL (reference sequence). The CDR3 DNA is TGTGCCAGCAGCCTTTTTTCGACCGGCACAGATACGCAGTATTTT. Amino acids: CASSLFSTGTDTQYF.